This TCR beta chain derives from a study of T cell changes during pregnancy in multiple sclerosis. The germline V gene encodes CDR1 SGHRS and CDR2 YFSETQ. The ends were cut back, 4 bases at V and 3 bases at J, with 13 bases in the middle. This CDR3 has 15 residues. The table came from immunoSEQ multiplex PCR; TCRdb's copy has only in-frame clones and leaves some out. The sample records tens of thousands of clones, approximately 92% being singletons. The chain carries TRBV5-1 and TRBJ1-4; perhaps TRBD1 as D (6 bases). The sequence was obtained from a female donor with multiple sclerosis, enrolled in a pregnancy study. The sample in question was CD4+ T cells from peripheral blood mononuclear cells, obtained in the first trimester of pregnancy. CDR3: CASSSTGTPNEKLFF. In DNA, the CDR3 is TGCGCCAGCAGCAGTACAGGGACCCCTAATGAAAAACTGTTTTTT.